Listed below are T cell receptor beta chains from one sample, sequenced in a study of beta chain features in type 1 diabetes. Profiled with immunoSEQ multiplex PCR; TCRdb holds only in-frame clones, not every one. The repertoire has around 40,000 clones, roughly 70% of them found once; the top ten carry roughly 2.1%. Sequencing input: Tregs from blood. All receptors derive from a woman younger than 30 with type 1 diabetes. Each CDR3 is given with its conserved first and last residue. D genes are given only for firm matches. For some rows the clone size is stated as once, few or many, or as a class when expanded; others skip it.

TRBJ2-1	once	TRBV5-8	TRBD1	TGTGCCAGCAGCTTGGGTGTCAGGGGGCTCTACAATGAGCAGTTCTTC	CASSLGVRGLYNEQFF
TRBJ1-4	NA	TRBV13	NA	TGTGCCAGCAGCTTAGGGGCAAAACTGTTTTTT	CASSLGAKLFF
TRBJ2-1	NA	TRBV19	TRBD2	TGTGCCAGTAGTATACCTAGCGGGGGGGGTTACAATGAGCAGTTCTTC	CASSIPSGGGYNEQFF
TRBJ2-7	few	TRBV29-1	NA	TGCAGCGTTGAAGTAAAGCTCGACGAGCAGTACTTC	CSVEVKLDEQYF
TRBJ1-2	NA	TRBV27	NA	TGTGCCAGCAGCGGGGGTCCCCTTAACTATGGCTACACCTTC	CASSGGPLNYGYTF
TRBJ2-7	once	TRBV9	TRBD1	TGTGCCAGCAGCGTAGGGGATCCGGGACAGGGTTTCTACGAGCAGTACTTC	CASSVGDPGQGFYEQYF
TRBJ2-1	NA	TRBV6-6	TRBD2	TGTGCCAGCTTGGGCGGGAGATTCTACAATGAGCAGTTCTTC	CASLGGRFYNEQFF
TRBJ2-7	NA	TRBV6-5	NA	TGTGCCAGCAGTCCCACACGTGGAGGGTATTACGAGCAGTACTTC	CASSPTRGGYYEQYF
TRBJ1-2	NA	TRBV5-1	NA	TGCGCCAGCAGCCCTTCGACAGACTATGGCTACACCTTC	CASSPSTDYGYTF
TRBJ2-7	NA	TRBV7-2	TRBD2	TGTGCCAGCAGCCGGACAGCGGGGGGCTACGAGCAGTACTTC	CASSRTAGGYEQYF
TRBJ2-7	NA	TRBV10-3	NA	TGTGCCATCAGTCCAGCGCCGAGCTCCTACGAGCAGTACTTC	CAISPAPSSYEQYF
TRBJ2-4	few	TRBV6-6	TRBD1	TGTGCCAGCGTAAGGGGACAGGCGGAAAACATTCAGTACTTC	CASVRGQAENIQYF
TRBJ2-5	NA	TRBV29-1	TRBD2	TGCAGCGTTAATTTGGGTAGCGGGAGCACGGAGACCCAGTACTTC	CSVNLGSGSTETQYF
TRBJ2-6	NA	TRBV13	NA	TGTGCCAGCAGCTTTAGTGGGGCCAACGTCCTGACTTTC	CASSFSGANVLTF
TRBJ1-4	NA	TRBV5-4	NA	TGTGCCAGCAGCTCCGGGACTTTCAACCAACTGTTTTTT	CASSSGTFNQLFF
TRBJ2-7	NA	TRBV5-1	NA	TGCGCCAGCAGCTTGGAGGCTAGCTCTGGGTACGAGCAGTACTTC	CASSLEASSGYEQYF
TRBJ2-5	NA	TRBV29-1	TRBD1	TGCAGCGTTGATGAGGCAGGGGGCGAGACCCAGTACTTC	CSVDEAGGETQYF
TRBJ2-7	NA	TRBV6-5	TRBD2	TGCGCCAGCAGTTACTCGGCTAGCGGGATGGGAGAGCAGTACTTC	CASSYSASGMGEQYF
TRBJ2-7	few	TRBV30	TRBD2	TGTGCCTGGACTAGCGGGAGCTACGAGCAGTACTTC	CAWTSGSYEQYF
TRBJ1-1	NA	TRBV6-5	NA	TGTGCCAGCAGTTTTGGCCCGGGGGCTGAAGCTTTCTTT	CASSFGPGAEAFF
TRBJ2-3	once	TRBV5-1	TRBD2	TGCGCCAGCACCGGAATCCCCGGACTAGCGGGGAGCACAGATACGCAGTATTTT	CASTGIPGLAGSTDTQYF
TRBJ2-3	NA	TRBV7-9	NA	TGTGCCAGCAGCCCCAACTCGGCAGATACGCAGTATTTT	CASSPNSADTQYF
TRBJ1-2	NA	TRBV28	TRBD1	TGTGCCAGCAGTATGACAGGGGAGGGTGGCTACACCTTC	CASSMTGEGGYTF
TRBJ1-2	NA	TRBV9	NA	TGTGCCAGCAGCGTAGCTAAGGACAAAATTATCTATGGCTACACCTTC	CASSVAKDKIIYGYTF
TRBJ2-3	NA	TRBV7-2	NA	TGTGCCAGCAGCTTAGCCCCGCGGGGCGCGACTAGCACAGATACGCAGTATTTT	CASSLAPRGATSTDTQYF
TRBJ1-1	NA	TRBV2	NA	TGTGCCAGCAGGGATCCCGGGAGTCAAGCTTTCTTT	CASRDPGSQAFF
TRBJ1-4	NA	TRBV4-3	NA	TGCGCCAGCAGCGCGACCAGGGGTGAAAAACTGTTTTTT	CASSATRGEKLFF
TRBJ2-6	few	TRBV5-1	NA	TGCGCCAGCAGCCCGGGCTCTGGGGCCAACGTCCTGACTTTC	CASSPGSGANVLTF
TRBJ2-7	NA	TRBV4-1	NA	TGCGCCAGCAGCCAAGTACGCGGTGCCTACGAGCAGTACTTC	CASSQVRGAYEQYF
TRBJ2-3	NA	TRBV19	TRBD2	TGTGCCAGTAGTTCCGTAGCGGGCAGCACAGATACGCAGTATTTT	CASSSVAGSTDTQYF
TRBJ2-7	once	TRBV7-2	TRBD2	TGTGCCAGCAGCATAAGCGGGAGGTGGTACGAGCAGTACTTC	CASSISGRWYEQYF
TRBJ2-2	few	TRBV10-3	TRBD1	TGTGCCATAGGGACAGGGGCCGGGGAGCTGTTTTTT	CAIGTGAGELFF
TRBJ2-7	NA	TRBV11-3	TRBD2	TGTGCCAGCAGCCTGGTTACTAGCGTACACAGATACGAGCAGTACTTC	CASSLVTSVHRYEQYF
TRBJ1-2	NA	TRBV7-9	TRBD1	TGTGCCAGCAGCTTAGGTTCGCCGGGACAGGGTGACTATGGCTACACCTTC	CASSLGSPGQGDYGYTF
TRBJ1-1	NA	TRBV1	NA	TGCACCAGCAGCCTACGCGGGAACACTGAAGCTTTCTTT	CTSSLRGNTEAFF
TRBJ2-7	NA	TRBV7-3	NA	TGTGCCAGCAGCTTTGCCGGTGGCTACGAGCAGTACTTC	CASSFAGGYEQYF
TRBJ2-5	NA	TRBV5-1	TRBD2	TGCGCCAGCAGTTCGGGAGGGGAGCCGCTGGAGCAGTACTTC	CASSSGGEPLEQYF
TRBJ2-6	NA	TRBV7-2	NA	TGTGCCAGCAGCCCCTCAACGGCTGGGGCCAACGTCCTGACTTTC	CASSPSTAGANVLTF
TRBJ2-3	NA	TRBV29-1	NA	TGCAGCGTCTCCGGGAAGAGTCAGGCAGATACGCAGTATTTT	CSVSGKSQADTQYF
TRBJ2-7	NA	TRBV9	TRBD2	TGTGCCAGCAGCGTAGCCGCGGGAGGCTTCTACGAGCAGTACTTC	CASSVAAGGFYEQYF